These T cell receptor beta chains were read from a single sample in a study of cytomegalovirus exposure and HLA in healthy donors. The method was immunoSEQ multiplex PCR; TCRdb's version includes in-frame clones alone and lacks a portion of them. Of 200,000 to 250,000 clones listed, 76% were seen once; the top ten hold 0.63%. Sample: PBMCs. These receptor sequences come from a man between 18 and 35 years old in good health and CMV-seronegative. Both conserved end residues are part of each CDR3. D genes are given only for firm matches. Where a row states a size, it is once, few, many or the class of an expanded clone; other rows omit it.

TRBD2	TRBV12-5	TRBJ2-3	NA	CASGLGGSPADTQYF	TGTGCTAGTGGTTTGGGCGGGAGTCCGGCAGATACGCAGTATTTT
TRBD1	TRBV5-1	TRBJ1-1	NA	CASSLAQGGVSNTEAFF	TGCGCCAGCAGCTTGGCACAGGGGGGAGTTAGCAACACTGAAGCTTTCTTT
TRBD2	TRBV5-4	TRBJ2-7	NA	CASSQRYLAGGPYEQYF	TGTGCCAGCAGCCAACGATACCTAGCGGGAGGGCCTTACGAGCAGTACTTC
TRBD2	TRBV6-5	TRBJ2-7	NA	CASAPRRGRGYEQYF	TGTGCCAGTGCTCCTCGACGCGGGAGAGGTTACGAGCAGTACTTC
NA	TRBV5-6	TRBJ2-7	NA	CASSLRRLANYEQYF	TGTGCCAGCAGCTTGAGGAGGCTAGCGAACTACGAGCAGTACTTC
NA	TRBV30	TRBJ1-5	once	CAWSSGAASNQPQHF	TGTGCCTGGAGTAGCGGGGCAGCTTCCAATCAGCCCCAGCATTTT
TRBD1	TRBV28	TRBJ1-1	NA	CASTVTGGISTEAFF	TGTGCCAGCACCGTGACAGGGGGCATCAGCACTGAAGCTTTCTTT
NA	TRBV7-9	TRBJ1-1	NA	CSSSQSVGGDTEAFF	TGTTCCAGCAGCCAATCGGTGGGGGGAGACACTGAAGCTTTCTTT
TRBD2	TRBV15	TRBJ2-1	NA	CATSRDLAGSSYNEQFF	TGTGCCACCAGCAGGGACCTAGCGGGGAGCTCCTACAATGAGCAGTTCTTC
TRBD2	TRBV4-2	TRBJ2-1	NA	CASSQGLADYNEQFF	TGTGCCAGCAGCCAAGGGCTAGCGGACTACAATGAGCAGTTCTTC
NA	TRBV7-3	TRBJ1-1	NA	CASSSTGNTEAFF	TGTGCCAGCAGCTCCACAGGGAACACTGAAGCTTTCTTT
NA	TRBV7-2	TRBJ2-7	few	CASSLSGASSYEQYF	TGTGCCAGCAGCTTATCAGGGGCCAGCTCCTACGAGCAGTACTTC
TRBD1	TRBV6-5	TRBJ2-7	NA	CASSRVQGLPYEQYF	TGTGCCAGCAGTCGCGTACAGGGGTTGCCCTACGAGCAGTACTTC
NA	TRBV6-5	TRBJ2-7	few	CASSYSTYPGYEQYF	TGTGCCAGCAGTTACTCAACGTATCCGGGGTACGAGCAGTACTTC
NA	TRBV7-6	TRBJ2-1	few	CASGAPVGTGRWGGDNEQFF	TGTGCCAGCGGGGCCCCGGTCGGAACGGGGCGGTGGGGCGGGGACAATGAGCAGTTCTTC
TRBD2	TRBV6-6	TRBJ2-3	NA	CASSKTSGGTDTQYF	TGTGCCAGCAGTAAGACTAGCGGGGGGACAGATACGCAGTATTTT
NA	TRBV6-5	TRBJ2-2	NA	CASSYFSGRGGGELFF	TGTGCCAGCAGTTACTTTAGTGGGAGGGGGGGCGGGGAGCTGTTTTTT
NA	TRBV5-1	TRBJ2-7	NA	CASSSDTRTREQYF	TGCGCCAGCAGCTCGGACACCCGAACTCGCGAGCAGTACTTC
NA	TRBV30	TRBJ1-1	NA	CAWKTDNAEAFF	TGTGCCTGGAAAACCGACAACGCTGAAGCTTTCTTT
NA	TRBV30	TRBJ1-1	NA	CAWYGGLGYTEAFF	TGTGCCTGGTATGGAGGATTGGGGTACACTGAAGCTTTCTTT
NA	TRBV7-3	TRBJ1-1	NA	CASSSNPTTGTEAFF	TGTGCCAGCAGCTCCAACCCTACTACGGGCACTGAAGCTTTCTTT
NA	TRBV27	TRBJ2-5	NA	CASSLWSRSQETQYF	TGTGCCAGCAGTTTATGGTCTAGGTCTCAAGAGACCCAGTACTTC
NA	TRBV30	TRBJ2-5	NA	CAWSVRQGQETQYF	TGTGCCTGGAGTGTAAGGCAGGGACAAGAGACCCAGTACTTC
TRBD1	TRBV25-1	TRBJ1-2	few	CASRTGVGYTF	TGTGCCAGCAGAACAGGGGTTGGCTACACCTTC
TRBD2	TRBV7-9	TRBJ2-2	NA	CASSTGGTGELFF	TGTGCCAGCAGCACGGGAGGCACCGGGGAGCTGTTTTTT
NA	TRBV5-1	TRBJ1-5	NA	CASSLGGYQPQHF	TGCGCCAGCAGCTTGGGCGGCTATCAGCCCCAGCATTTT
NA	TRBV7-2	TRBJ2-7	NA	CASSLGGTYEQYF	TGTGCCAGCAGCCTAGGCGGGACCTACGAGCAGTACTTC
TRBD1	TRBV30	TRBJ2-2	NA	CAWTPFGQGNTGELFF	TGTGCCTGGACTCCATTCGGACAGGGTAACACCGGGGAGCTGTTTTTT
TRBD2	TRBV7-9	TRBJ2-1	NA	CASSFSPPGLAEDNGQFF	TGTGCCAGCAGCTTCTCACCCCCGGGACTAGCGGAAGACAATGGGCAGTTCTTC
NA	TRBV15	TRBJ1-5	NA	CATSIRGNQPQHF	TGTGCCACCAGTATCAGGGGCAATCAGCCCCAGCATTTT
NA	TRBV7-9	TRBJ2-7	NA	CASSHPTEPYEQYF	TGTGCCAGCAGCCACCCGACAGAACCCTACGAGCAGTACTTC
NA	TRBV7-3	TRBJ2-3	NA	CASSPLGGVRDTQYF	TGTGCCAGCAGCCCCCTAGGGGGTGTACGAGATACGCAGTATTTT
TRBD2	TRBV4-1	TRBJ2-1	NA	CASSPSASGYNEQFF	TGCGCCAGCAGCCCCAGTGCTAGCGGGTACAATGAGCAGTTCTTC
NA	TRBV28	TRBJ2-7	NA	CASSLGGYPSYEQYF	TGTGCCAGCAGTTTAGGCGGGTACCCCTCCTACGAGCAGTACTTC
NA	TRBV4-1	TRBJ2-3	NA	CASSQLEDFLQDTQYF	TGCGCCAGCAGCCAGTTGGAGGACTTCCTACAAGATACGCAGTATTTT
TRBD2	TRBV27	TRBJ2-1	NA	CASSLFGLAGTSYNEQFF	TGTGCCAGCAGTTTGTTTGGACTAGCGGGGACCTCCTACAATGAGCAGTTCTTC
TRBD1	TRBV5-1	TRBJ2-1	once	CASSSPTGGEVMKYNEQFF	TGCGCCAGCAGCTCACCGACAGGGGGGGAGGTTATGAAATACAATGAGCAGTTCTTC
TRBD1	TRBV28	TRBJ1-2	NA	CASRGTARGYTF	TGTGCCAGCAGGGGGACAGCACGTGGCTACACCTTC
NA	TRBV7-2	TRBJ2-7	once	CASILNTQSYEQYF	TGTGCCAGCATCCTTAATACCCAGTCCTACGAGCAGTACTTC
NA	TRBV30	TRBJ1-4	NA	CAWSVLNEKLFF	TGTGCCTGGTCGGTGCTTAATGAAAAACTGTTTTTT
NA	TRBV7-9	TRBJ1-2	NA	CSSSPDSSYGYTF	TGTTCCAGCAGCCCAGACAGCTCCTATGGCTACACCTTC
NA	TRBV11-3	TRBJ2-1	once	CASSLRSYNEQFF	TGTGCCAGCAGCTTAAGGAGCTACAATGAGCAGTTCTTC